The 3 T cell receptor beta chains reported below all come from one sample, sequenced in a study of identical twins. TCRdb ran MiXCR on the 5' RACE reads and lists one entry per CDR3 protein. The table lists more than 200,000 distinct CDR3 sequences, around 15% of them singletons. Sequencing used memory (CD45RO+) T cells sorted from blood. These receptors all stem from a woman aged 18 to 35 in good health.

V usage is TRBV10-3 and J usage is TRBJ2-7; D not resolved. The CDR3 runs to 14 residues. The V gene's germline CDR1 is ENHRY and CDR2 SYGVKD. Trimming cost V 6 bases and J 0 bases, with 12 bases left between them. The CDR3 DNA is TGTGCCATCAGGGGAACTGGCCTCTCCTACGAGCAGTACTTC. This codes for CAIRGTGLSYEQYF.

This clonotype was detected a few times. This chain's CDR3 is CASSYTDPSYNEQFF. The CDR3 DNA reads as TGTGCCAGCAGTTACACGGACCCCTCCTACAATGAGCAGTTCTTC. This rearrangement joins TRBV6-5 to TRBJ2-1; no definite D call. V was clipped by 2 bases and J by 0 bases, with 8 bases between them. The CDR3 totals 15 residues. Per the germline V gene, CDR1 is MNHEY and CDR2 is SVGAGI.

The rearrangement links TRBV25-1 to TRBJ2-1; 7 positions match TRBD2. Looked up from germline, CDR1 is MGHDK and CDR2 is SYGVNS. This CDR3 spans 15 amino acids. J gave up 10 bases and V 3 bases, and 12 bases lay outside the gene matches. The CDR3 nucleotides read TGTGCCAGCAGTGACCCAAACTCGGGACTATCAGAGCAGTTCTTC. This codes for CASSDPNSGLSEQFF.